This T cell receptor (beta chain) was captured in a study of OX40 agonist ivuxolimab in advanced cancers. In the study overall: There were three patients with partial responses, one having hepatocellular carcinoma and two cutaneous melanoma.

Trimming took 1 base from V and 0 from J, leaving 11 bases between them. CDR1 LNHNV and CDR2 YYDKDF come from the germline V gene (reference sequence). The CDR3 contains 16 residues. Sequencing used immunoSEQ multiplex PCR; TCRdb keeps in-frame clones, though not all of them. The sample contains about 79,000 clones, just over 85% of which appear only once. The receptor was isolated from an adult with an advanced solid tumor such as melanoma, head and neck, liver or kidney cancer. The chain carries TRBV15 and TRBJ2-3; tentatively, D is TRBD2 (5 bases). Material: CD4+ or CD8+ T cells sorted from blood, obtained in a trial of the OX40 agonist ivuxolimab. The CDR3 nucleotides read TGTGCCACCAGCAGAGTGGCTAGCTTTAGCACAGATACGCAGTATTTT. The encoded protein is CATSRVASFSTDTQYF.